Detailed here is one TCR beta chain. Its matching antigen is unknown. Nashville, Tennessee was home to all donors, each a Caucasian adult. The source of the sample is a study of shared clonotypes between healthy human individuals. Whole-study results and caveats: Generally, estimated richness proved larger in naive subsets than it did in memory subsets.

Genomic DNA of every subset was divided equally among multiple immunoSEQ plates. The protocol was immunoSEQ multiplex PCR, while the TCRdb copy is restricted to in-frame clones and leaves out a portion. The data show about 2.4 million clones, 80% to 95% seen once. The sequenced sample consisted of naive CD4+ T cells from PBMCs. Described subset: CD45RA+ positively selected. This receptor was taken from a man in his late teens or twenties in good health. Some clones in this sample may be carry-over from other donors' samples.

CDR3 in DNA: TGTGCCAGCAGTTACCTCGGGACAGGGGGCTACGAGCAGTACTTC. It is translated as CASSYLGTGGYEQYF. This rearrangement joins TRBV6-6 to TRBJ2-7, with TRBD1 matching over 11 bases. The CDR3 has 15 residues. CDR1 is MNHNY and CDR2 is SVGAGI in the germline V gene (reference sequence). Trimming cost V 2 bases and J 3 bases; bases outside gene matches: 3.